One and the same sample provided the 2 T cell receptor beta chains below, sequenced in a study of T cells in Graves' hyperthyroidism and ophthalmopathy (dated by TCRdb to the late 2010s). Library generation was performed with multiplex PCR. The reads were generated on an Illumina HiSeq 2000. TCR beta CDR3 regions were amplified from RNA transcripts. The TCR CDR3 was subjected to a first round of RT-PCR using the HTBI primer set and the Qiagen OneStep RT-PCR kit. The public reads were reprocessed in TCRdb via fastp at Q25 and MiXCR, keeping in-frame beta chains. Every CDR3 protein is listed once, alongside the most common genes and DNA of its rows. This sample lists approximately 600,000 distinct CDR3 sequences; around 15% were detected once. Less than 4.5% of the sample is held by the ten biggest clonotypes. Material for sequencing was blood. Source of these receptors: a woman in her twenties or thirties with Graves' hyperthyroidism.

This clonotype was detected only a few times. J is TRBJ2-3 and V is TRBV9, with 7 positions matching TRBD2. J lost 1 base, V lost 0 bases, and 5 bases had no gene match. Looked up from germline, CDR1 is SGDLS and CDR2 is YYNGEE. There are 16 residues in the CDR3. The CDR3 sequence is CASSVGRLAGTDTQYF. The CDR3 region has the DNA TGTGCCAGCAGCGTAGGTAGGCTAGCGGGCACAGATACGCAGTATTTT.

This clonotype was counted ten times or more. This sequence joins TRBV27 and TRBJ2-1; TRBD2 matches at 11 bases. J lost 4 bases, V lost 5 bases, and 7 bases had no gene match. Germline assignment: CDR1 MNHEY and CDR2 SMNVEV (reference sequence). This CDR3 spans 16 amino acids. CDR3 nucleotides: TGTGCCAGCAGTCCACTAGCGGGAGACTTATACAATGAGCAGTTCTTC. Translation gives CASSPLAGDLYNEQFF.